This TCR beta chain was captured in a study of early T cells in non-severe SARS-CoV-2 infection. Study information: Sequencing input comprised bulk RNA from unsorted whole blood; chain pairing was not available. Study results and caveats: Private and CD4 specificities were missed by VDJdb matching, skewed to anti-spike CD8.

This clonotype has a handful of counts. Its target is unknown. The junction does not match germline at one end; this may be a read error. Germline CDR1 is SGHTA and CDR2 is FQGNSA. This CDR3 is 14 amino acids long. Attachment of unique molecular identifiers to individual cDNA molecules was performed. TCRdb used MiXCR to reprocess the 5' RACE reads, holding one entry per CDR3 protein. The data contain tens of thousands of distinct CDR3 sequences, over 9.5% of them singletons. The TCR sequence derives from an adult who was a healthcare worker with PCR-confirmed SARS-CoV-2 infection or an uninfected control (not recorded which). The sequenced material came from whole blood. The chain recombines TRBV7-2 with TRBJ2-3; D uncertain. CDR3: CASTLGLGTDTQYF. The CDR3, as DNA: TGTGCCAGCACCTTAGGTCTAGGAACAGATACGCAGTATTTT.